This TCR beta chain was captured by sequencing in a study of early stage breast cancer tumors. There are 18 residues in the CDR3. Looked up from germline, CDR1 is SEHNR and CDR2 is FQNEAQ (reference sequence). Deletions cut 1 base from V and 3 bases from J, with 22 bases between. The table came from immunoSEQ multiplex PCR; TCRdb's copy has only in-frame clones and leaves some out. The sample consists of just over 70,000 clones, roughly 80% of them appearing once. The gene calls are TRBV7-9 and TRBJ2-7; the D gene is possibly TRBD2 (5 bases). This sequence originates from a person between 55 and 70 years old with breast cancer. The material sequenced was blood. Written as DNA, the CDR3 is TGTGCCAGCAGCTTAGTCGAAGGAGACGGGGTACTGGACTACGAGCAGTACTTC. Protein product: CASSLVEGDGVLDYEQYF.